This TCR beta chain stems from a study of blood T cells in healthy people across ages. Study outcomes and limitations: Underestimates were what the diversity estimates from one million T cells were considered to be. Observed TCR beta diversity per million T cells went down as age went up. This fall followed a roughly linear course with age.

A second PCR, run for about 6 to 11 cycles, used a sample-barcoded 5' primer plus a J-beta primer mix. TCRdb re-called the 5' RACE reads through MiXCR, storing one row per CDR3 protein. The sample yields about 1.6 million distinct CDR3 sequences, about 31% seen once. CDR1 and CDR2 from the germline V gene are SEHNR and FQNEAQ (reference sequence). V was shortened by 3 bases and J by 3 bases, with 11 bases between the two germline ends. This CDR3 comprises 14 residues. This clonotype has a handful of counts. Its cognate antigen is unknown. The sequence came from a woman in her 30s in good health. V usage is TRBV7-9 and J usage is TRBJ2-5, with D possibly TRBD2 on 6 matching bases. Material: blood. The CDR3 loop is CASSFSRGKETQYF. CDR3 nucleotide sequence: TGTGCCAGCAGCTTCTCTCGGGGGAAAGAGACCCAGTACTTC.